This T cell receptor beta chain was captured in a study of cytomegalovirus exposure and HLA in healthy donors. About the research overall: The 120 or so validation repertoires, a later analysis reported, used the same platform as the approximately 650 first-cohort repertoires.

A remark on this clone: Its specificity is not known.

Data came from immunoSEQ multiplex PCR; TCRdb stores just in-frame clones and leaves some out. The data show over 200,000 clones, with 80% to 90% seen just once and 2.9% held by the top ten. The donors were part of the validation cohort of around 110 subjects. That cohort was separate from the first cohort, which comprised under 750 subjects. Broader study findings: The authors enumerated around 150 TCR beta chains as linked to cytomegalovirus. The CMV antigen specificity of a few CMV-associated chains was confirmed through in vitro analysis.

The CDR3 length is 14 residues. The germline gives CDR1 SGHNT, CDR2 YYREEE (reference sequence). J gave up 7 bases and V 6 bases, and 12 bases lay outside the gene matches. The sequence was obtained from a woman aged 18 to 35 in good health and CMV-seronegative. The V and J genes are TRBV5-4 and TRBJ2-7, with 8 bases identical to TRBD2. Sequenced material: PBMCs. In nucleotides, the CDR3 is TGTGCCAGCACCCGGGGGGGACCTCGGGGGGAGCAGTACTTC. This sequence encodes CASTRGGPRGEQYF. Together with reference TRBV5-4 and TRBJ2-7, the CDR3 gives the full variable domain: ETGVTQSPTHLIKTRGQQVTLRCSSQSGHNTVSWYQQALGQGPQFIFQYYREEENGRGNFPPRFSGLQFPNYSSELNVNALELDDSALYLCASTRGGPRGEQYFGPGTRLTVT.